The rows below give T cell receptor beta chains drawn from one sample of a study of T cell responses to AZD1222 COVID-19 vaccine. The method was immunoSEQ multiplex PCR; TCRdb's version includes in-frame clones alone and lacks a portion of them. This table has around 100,000 clones, 70% to 90% appearing once. Sequenced here: peripheral blood, sampled 28 days after the second AZD1222 dose. The source of these receptors is an adult who received the AZD1222 COVID-19 vaccine. The CDR3 runs from the conserved cysteine through the conserved F or W. A D gene is named only where the DNA matches it firmly. The size entry is marked missing in some rows and otherwise reads once, few, many or a size class.

V,J,D,size,DNA,CDR3
TRBV21-1,TRBJ1-1,NA,NA,TGTGCCAGCAGCAAACCGGGAGGTGACACTGAAGCTTTCTTT,CASSKPGGDTEAFF
TRBV7-8,TRBJ1-1,TRBD1,NA,TGTGCCAGCAGCTTACTAGGGGGCCAAAGCTTGAGGAACACTGAAGCTTTCTTT,CASSLLGGQSLRNTEAFF
TRBV7-8,TRBJ2-1,NA,NA,TGTGCCAGCAGCTACACATTCACCTCCTACAATGAGCAGTTCTTC,CASSYTFTSYNEQFF
TRBV9,TRBJ1-1,TRBD1,NA,TGTGCCAGCAGCGTAGCGACAGGGGGAGGCACTGAAGCTTTCTTT,CASSVATGGGTEAFF
TRBV6-1,TRBJ1-4,TRBD1,NA,TGTGCCAGCAGTGAAGGGACAGGGGGCGCCGTTGGTGAAAAACTGTTTTTT,CASSEGTGGAVGEKLFF
TRBV6-2/TRBV6-3,TRBJ2-3,TRBD2,NA,TGTGCCAGCAGTTACGCCTCTCCCCTTAGCGGGACTGCGCAGTATTTT,CASSYASPLSGTAQYF
TRBV6-5,TRBJ1-6,TRBD1,NA,TGTGCCAGCAGACTCGACAGGGGGCCCAATTCACCCCTCCACTTT,CASRLDRGPNSPLHF
TRBV9,TRBJ1-3,NA,NA,TGTGCCAGCAGCGTTTCTGGAAACACCATATATTTT,CASSVSGNTIYF
TRBV9,TRBJ2-7,TRBD1,NA,TGTGCCAGCAGCATCGGGACAGGTCCCTACGAGCAGTACTTC,CASSIGTGPYEQYF
TRBV2,TRBJ1-5,NA,NA,TGTGCCAGCAGTGAATTGAGGGGCAATCAGCCCCAGCATTTT,CASSELRGNQPQHF
TRBV4-2,TRBJ1-5,NA,NA,TGTGCCAGCAGCCTGGCGGGGAGGGGTAAGGCCCAGCCCCAGCATTTT,CASSLAGRGKAQPQHF
TRBV5-1,TRBJ2-3,TRBD2,NA,TGCGCCAGCAGCTTACTAGCGGGAGCCATTTCCACAGATACGCAGTATTTT,CASSLLAGAISTDTQYF
TRBV30,TRBJ2-7,NA,NA,TGTGCCTGGAGTGCCTCCCAAGACCACGAGCAGTACTTC,CAWSASQDHEQYF
TRBV6-5,TRBJ1-4,NA,NA,TGTGCCAGCAGTTACTCGATCCAGGCTGAAAAACTGTTTTTT,CASSYSIQAEKLFF
TRBV7-2,TRBJ1-1,NA,NA,TGTGCCAGCAACGGGGGGGGTATCACTGAAGCTTTCTTT,CASNGGGITEAFF
TRBV11-2,TRBJ2-1,TRBD1,NA,TGTGCCAGCAGCTTAGATCGGACAGGGAACGTTAAGAATGAGCAGTTCTTC,CASSLDRTGNVKNEQFF
TRBV27,TRBJ1-6,NA,NA,TGTGCCAGCAGGGATGGAAAGAGAGACAACTCACCCCTCCACTTT,CASRDGKRDNSPLHF
TRBV5-5,TRBJ1-3,TRBD1,NA,TGTGCCAGCAGCCGGGACAGGGGGTTAAGCTCTGGAAACACCATATATTTT,CASSRDRGLSSGNTIYF
TRBV29-1,TRBJ1-6,NA,NA,TGCAGCGTTGAAGAACTAAGGGGCGAGCCCCTCCACTTT,CSVEELRGEPLHF
TRBV10-3,TRBJ1-1,TRBD1,NA,TGTGCCGCATATGGGGGTCGACAGGGGATGAACACTGAAGCTTTCTTT,CAAYGGRQGMNTEAFF
TRBV2,TRBJ2-3,NA,once,TGTGCCAGCAGTGTCACAGATACGCAGTATTTT,CASSVTDTQYF
TRBV18,TRBJ2-7,TRBD2,NA,TGTGCCAGCTCACCGCCCGGGACTAGTTTGTACGAGCAGTACTTC,CASSPPGTSLYEQYF
TRBV18,TRBJ1-1,NA,NA,TGTGCCAGCTCACCACCGTTTTCCGGTTGGGCTGAAGCTTTCTTT,CASSPPFSGWAEAFF
TRBV9,TRBJ2-1,TRBD2,NA,TGTGCCAGCAGCGTAGATAGCGGGAGGGCCCGGGATGAGCAGTTCTTC,CASSVDSGRARDEQFF
TRBV15,TRBJ1-2,NA,NA,TGTGCCACCAGCGTTACAGGGTTCTATGGCTACACCTTC,CATSVTGFYGYTF
TRBV18,TRBJ1-3,NA,NA,TGTGCCAGCTCACCGGCAGGGTTCGGTTACACCATATATTTT,CASSPAGFGYTIYF
TRBV5-1,TRBJ1-2,NA,NA,TGCGCCAGCAGCGTCAACAGCATTGACTATGGCTACACCTTC,CASSVNSIDYGYTF
TRBV28,TRBJ1-2,TRBD1,NA,TGTGCCAGCAGTCGGGACAGGGGGCAGCTAGGCTACACCTTC,CASSRDRGQLGYTF
TRBV10-3,TRBJ2-3,NA,NA,TGTGCCATCAGTGACAGTTTTAGCACAGATACGCAGTATTTT,CAISDSFSTDTQYF
TRBV7-2,TRBJ1-1,NA,NA,TGTGCCAGCAGCTTAGCCTTACAGGGCCTGAACACTGAAGCTTTCTTT,CASSLALQGLNTEAFF
TRBV7-2,TRBJ2-1,TRBD2,NA,TGTGCCAGCAGCCCTCCGGGACTAGCGGGAGGTGTTGAGCAGTTCTTC,CASSPPGLAGGVEQFF
TRBV18,TRBJ1-3,NA,NA,TGTGCCAGCTGCCAGGGTTTGGCGTCAAACACCATATATTTT,CASCQGLASNTIYF
TRBV6-1,TRBJ2-1,TRBD2,NA,TGTGCCAGCAGTGAAGTGCCTAGCGGATACAATGAGCAGTTCTTC,CASSEVPSGYNEQFF
TRBV25-1,TRBJ1-3,NA,NA,TGTGCCAGCAGTCCTGGGGGCGCAGGAAACACCATATATTTT,CASSPGGAGNTIYF
TRBV2,TRBJ1-6,TRBD1,NA,TGTGCCAGCAGTGCGGGACAGGGTACTTCACCCCTCCACTTT,CASSAGQGTSPLHF
TRBV7-9,TRBJ2-2,NA,NA,TGTGCCAGCATCCGAAGGGGACTCAGGACCGGGGAGCTGTTTTTT,CASIRRGLRTGELFF
TRBV7-9,TRBJ2-7,NA,NA,TGTGCCAGCAGCTTGTCGGGGACCCCTCCAATAGAGCAGTACTTC,CASSLSGTPPIEQYF
TRBV5-4,TRBJ2-1,NA,once,TGTGCCAGCAGCTTAGGGGGAGGTGAGCAGTTCTTC,CASSLGGGEQFF
TRBV7-2,TRBJ2-2,NA,once,TGTGCCAGCAGCTTACTGGAGAACACCGGGGAGCTGTTTTTT,CASSLLENTGELFF
TRBV28,TRBJ1-6,TRBD1,NA,TGTGCCAGCAGCACCGGACAGGGGAATGCTTCACCCCTCCACTTT,CASSTGQGNASPLHF
TRBV7-3,TRBJ2-1,NA,NA,TGTGCCAGCAGCTTAAGGCCGGGAACGGGGAATGAGCAGTTCTTC,CASSLRPGTGNEQFF
TRBV7-2,TRBJ2-7,TRBD1,NA,TGTGCCAGCAGCTTCAGGGGGAGCTCCTACGAGCAGTACTTC,CASSFRGSSYEQYF
TRBV6-5,TRBJ1-1,NA,NA,TGTGCCAGCACCTTCGACAGGGAAGCTTTCTTT,CASTFDREAFF
TRBV14,TRBJ2-5,NA,few,TGTGCCAGCAGCCAAGTAAACAGGTTTTGGGAGACCCAGTACTTC,CASSQVNRFWETQYF
TRBV12-3/TRBV12-4,TRBJ1-5,NA,NA,TGTGCCAGCCGCAAATATAGCAATCAGCCCCAGCATTTT,CASRKYSNQPQHF
TRBV9,TRBJ1-2,NA,NA,TGTGCCAGCAGTACACAGGGAGCCCGGCTTGGGAGCTACACCTTC,CASSTQGARLGSYTF
TRBV28,TRBJ2-1,TRBD2,NA,TGTGCCAGCAGCCAACTAGCGGGAGCCTCCTACAATGAGCAGTTCTTC,CASSQLAGASYNEQFF
TRBV7-8,TRBJ1-5,NA,NA,TGTGCCAGCAGACCGGACGGGCGACGCAATCAGCCCCAGCATTTT,CASRPDGRRNQPQHF
TRBV30,TRBJ1-4,NA,NA,TGTGCCTGGAGTGTAGGGACGGCTAATGAAAAACTGTTTTTT,CAWSVGTANEKLFF
TRBV3-1/TRBV3-2,TRBJ1-1,TRBD1,NA,TGTGCCAGCAGCCAGCCGGGACAGGGCCAAGCTTTCTTT,CASSQPGQGQAFF
TRBV20-1,TRBJ2-3,TRBD2,NA,TGCAGTGCTAGTAAAGGGCTAGCGGGAGGACCCACAGATACGCAGTATTTT,CSASKGLAGGPTDTQYF
TRBV21-1,TRBJ2-1,NA,many,TGTGCCAGCAGCAAAGGACACTCCTACAATGAGCAGTTCTTC,CASSKGHSYNEQFF
TRBV27,TRBJ1-3,TRBD1,NA,TGTGCCAGCAGTTCCCTCGGGACAGGGTTTGGAAACACCATATATTTT,CASSSLGTGFGNTIYF
TRBV6-5,TRBJ2-5,NA,NA,TGTGCCAGCAGTTACTCGGAATCTCGGGAGACCCAGTACTTC,CASSYSESRETQYF
TRBV11-3,TRBJ1-1,NA,NA,TGTGCCAGCAGCTTAAGTGAGGTAACCAGCACTGAAGCTTTCTTT,CASSLSEVTSTEAFF